The 11 T cell receptor beta chains reported below all come from one sample, sequenced in a study of molecular identifiers for immune sequencing clone quantification. MiXCR, run by TCRdb on the PCR reads, gives a single entry per CDR3 protein. The data show around 470,000 distinct CDR3 sequences, around 23% seen once. The material sequenced was naive CD8+ T cells from blood, with Jurkat cell RNA spiked in. Subset of the sample: FACS-sorted CD8+CD4-CCR7+CD45RA+ naive T cells. These TCRs come from a human donor in good health. Some libraries in this study had Jurkat cell RNA spiked in.

The chain uses TRBV7-2 and TRBJ1-2; weak D call: TRBD1 (6 bases). With 5 bases removed from V and 0 bases from J, the gap between germline ends came to 13 bases. CDR1 is SGHTA and CDR2 is FQGNSA in the germline V gene. This CDR3 comprises 15 residues. The CDR3 region is CASSTGFTSNYGYTF. CDR3 bases: TGTGCCAGCAGCACAGGGTTCACTTCTAACTATGGCTACACCTTC.

In the case of this clonotype: Being one base from a much bigger clone, this may be a read error. This chain joins TRBV2 and TRBJ2-3, with D uncertain. The CDR3 runs 12 residues. Looked up from germline, CDR1 is SNHLY and CDR2 is FYNNEI. Deletions cut 2 bases from V and 4 bases from J, with 4 bases between. The CDR3 DNA follows: TGTGCCAGCAGTGAATCCGCAGATACGCAGTATTTT. Amino acid sequence: CASSESADTQYF.

About this clonotype: A read error may account for a junction end that differs from germline. This sequence joins TRBV7-9 and TRBJ2-3; 8 nucleotides line up with TRBD1. This CDR3 is 15 amino acids long. Germline CDR1 and CDR2: SEHNR and FQNEAQ (reference sequence). CDR3 sequence reads: CASSLGQGNTDTRYF. CDR3 DNA sequence: TGTGCCAGCAGCCTTGGACAGGGAAACACAGATACGCGGTATTTT.

This clonotype was recorded a few times. CDR3 in DNA: TGTGCCTGGAGCCACTTTAGCGGGTACGAGCAGTACTTC. Its translation is CAWSHFSGYEQYF. This chain connects TRBV30 to TRBJ2-7; 7 bases are a match to TRBD2. Germline CDR1 and CDR2: GTSNPN and SVGIG (reference sequence). The CDR3 totals 13 residues. J lost 4 bases, V lost 3 bases, and 6 bases had no gene match.

This clonotype turned up a few times. The V gene is TRBV6-2 or TRBV6-3, the J gene TRBJ2-7, with a weak D call TRBD1 (5 bases). The CDR3 is made up of 13 amino acids. With 4 bases removed from V and 4 bases from J, the gap between germline ends came to 11 bases. Per the germline V gene, CDR1 is MNHEY and CDR2 is SVGEGT. CDR3 in amino acids: CASSWGQVYEQYF. DNA of the CDR3: TGTGCCAGCAGTTGGGGCCAAGTGTACGAGCAGTACTTC.

This chain joins TRBV4-1 and TRBJ2-5; D is unclear. The germline V and J ends were trimmed by 0 bases and 1 base, with 6 bases remaining between them. This CDR3 comprises 14 residues. From germline, CDR1 is MGHRA and CDR2 YSYEKL. CDR3 DNA sequence: TGCGCCAGCAGCCAAGAATGTAGCCAAGAGACCCAGTACTTC. Protein: CASSQECSQETQYF.

In its sample, this clonotype was seen many times. This chain links TRBV3-1 with TRBJ2-3; D not certain. Germline CDR1 reads LGHDT; CDR2 reads YNNKEL (reference sequence). The CDR3 sequence is 13 residues long. Trimming left V 3 bases short and J 4 bases short, with 8 bases between. This chain's CDR3 is CASSQIRADTQYF. Written as DNA, the CDR3 is TGTGCCAGCAGCCAGATACGGGCAGATACGCAGTATTTT.

This clonotype has ten or more counts. The chain has TRBV7-9 and TRBJ2-2; 7 bases agree with TRBD1. Germline CDR1 SEHNR, CDR2 FQNEAQ (reference sequence). This CDR3 comprises 15 residues. V lost 4 bases to trimming and J lost 7 bases; unmatched junction nucleotides: 9. The DNA for the CDR3 is TGTGCCAGCAGCTCCGAAGACAGGGCGGTCGGGGAGCTGTTTTTT. This translates into CASSSEDRAVGELFF.

This clonotype was counted ten times or more. V usage is TRBV4-3 and J usage is TRBJ2-3, with 7 bases identical to TRBD2. CDR1 and CDR2 (germline): LGHNA, YSLEER. CDR3 length: 16 amino acids. V lost 0 bases and J lost 5; bases outside the gene matches: 8. CDR3 loop: CASSQDGAGVKDTQYF. For the CDR3, the DNA is TGCGCCAGCAGCCAAGATGGGGCGGGAGTGAAAGATACGCAGTATTTT.

This clonotype turned up a few times. The rearrangement joins TRBV14 to TRBJ1-1; D is uncertain. V lost 4 bases to trimming and J lost 1 base, with 16 bases between them. The CDR3 is 16 residues long. Germline CDR1 and CDR2: SGHDN and FVKESK. The CDR3 is CASSPYGRPENTEAFF. The DNA of the CDR3 is TGTGCCAGCAGCCCCTACGGGAGGCCAGAGAACACTGAAGCTTTCTTT. Complete variable domain (other parts from reference TRBV14 and TRBJ1-1): EAGVTQFPSHSVIEKGQTVTLRCDPISGHDNLYWYRRVMGKEIKFLLHFVKESKQDESGMPNNRFLAERTGGTYSTLKVQPAELEDSGVYFCASSPYGRPENTEAFFGQGTRLTVV.

V and J are TRBV12-5 and TRBJ2-5; TRBD1 might be the D (6 bases). Germline V gene data show CDR1 as LGHNT and CDR2 as FRNRAP. V was shortened by 5 bases and J by 0 bases, with 16 bases between the two germline ends. There are 16 residues in the CDR3. The CDR3 loop reads CASGLAGTTDQETQYF. The DNA of the CDR3 is TGTGCTAGTGGTCTCGCCGGGACAACGGACCAAGAGACCCAGTACTTC. Filled out from reference TRBV12-5 and TRBJ2-5, the complete variable domain reads DARVTQTPRHKVTEMGQEVTMRCQPILGHNTVFWYRQTMMQGLELLAYFRNRAPLDDSGMPKDRFSAEMPDATLATLKIQPSEPRDSAVYFCASGLAGTTDQETQYFGPGTRLLVL.